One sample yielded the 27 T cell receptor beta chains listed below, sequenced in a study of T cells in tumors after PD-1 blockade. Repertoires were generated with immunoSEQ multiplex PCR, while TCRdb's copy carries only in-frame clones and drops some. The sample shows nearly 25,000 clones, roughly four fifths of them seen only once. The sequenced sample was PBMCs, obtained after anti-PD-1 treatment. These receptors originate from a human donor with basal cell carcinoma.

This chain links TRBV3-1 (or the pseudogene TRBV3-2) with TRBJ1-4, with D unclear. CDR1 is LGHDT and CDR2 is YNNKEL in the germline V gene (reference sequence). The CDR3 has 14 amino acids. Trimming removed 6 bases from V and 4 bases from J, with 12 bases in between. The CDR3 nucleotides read TGTGCCAGCAGAAGCCAGTCGGGTAATGAAAAACTGTTTTTT. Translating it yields CASRSQSGNEKLFF.

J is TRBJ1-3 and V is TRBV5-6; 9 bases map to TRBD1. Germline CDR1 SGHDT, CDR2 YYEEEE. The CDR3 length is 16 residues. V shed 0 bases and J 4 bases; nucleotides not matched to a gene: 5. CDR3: CASSLGTGVFGNTIYF. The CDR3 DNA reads TGTGCCAGCAGCTTGGGGACAGGGGTTTTCGGAAACACCATATATTTT. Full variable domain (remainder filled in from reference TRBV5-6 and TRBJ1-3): DAGVTQSPTHLIKTRGQQVTLRCSPKSGHDTVSWYQQALGQGPQFIFQYYEEEERQRGNFPDRFSGHQFPNYSSELNVNALLLGDSALYLCASSLGTGVFGNTIYFGEGSWLTVV.

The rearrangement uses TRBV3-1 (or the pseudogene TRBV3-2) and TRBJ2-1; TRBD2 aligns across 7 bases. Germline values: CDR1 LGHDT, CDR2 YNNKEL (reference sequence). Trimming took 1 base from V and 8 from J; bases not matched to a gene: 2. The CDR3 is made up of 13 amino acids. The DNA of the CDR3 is TGTGCCAGCAGCCAAGTTCGGGGGGATGAGCAGTTCTTC. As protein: CASSQVRGDEQFF.

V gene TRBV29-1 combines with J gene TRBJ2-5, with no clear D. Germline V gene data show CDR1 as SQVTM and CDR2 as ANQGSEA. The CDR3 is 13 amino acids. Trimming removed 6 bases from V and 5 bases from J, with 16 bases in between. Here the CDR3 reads CSVLLSHGETQYF. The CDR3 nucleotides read TGCAGCGTGCTCTTAAGCCACGGGGAGACCCAGTACTTC.

The DNA of the CDR3 is TGTGCCAGCAGCGTAGAGGGGACTAGCGGGGGGCCGAGCTCCTACAATGAGCAGTTCTTC. This encodes CASSVEGTSGGPSSYNEQFF. J is TRBJ2-1 and V is TRBV9; 15 positions agree with TRBD2. After removal of 0 bases from V and 0 bases from J, the junction contained 7 bases not matched to a gene. This CDR3 spans 20 amino acids. Looked up from germline, CDR1 is SGDLS and CDR2 is YYNGEE.

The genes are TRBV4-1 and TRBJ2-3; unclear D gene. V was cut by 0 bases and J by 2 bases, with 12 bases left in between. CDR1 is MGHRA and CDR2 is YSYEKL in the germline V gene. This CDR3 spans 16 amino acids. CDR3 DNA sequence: TGCGCCAGCAGCCAAGATTCTTGGGTCTCCACAGATACGCAGTATTTT. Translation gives CASSQDSWVSTDTQYF.

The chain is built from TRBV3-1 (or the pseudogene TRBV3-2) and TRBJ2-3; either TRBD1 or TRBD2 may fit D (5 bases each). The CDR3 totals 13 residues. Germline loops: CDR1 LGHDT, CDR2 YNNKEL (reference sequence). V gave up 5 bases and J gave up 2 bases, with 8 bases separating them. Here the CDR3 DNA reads TGTGCCAGCAGCTGGGGGTACACAGATACGCAGTATTTT. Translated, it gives CASSWGYTDTQYF.

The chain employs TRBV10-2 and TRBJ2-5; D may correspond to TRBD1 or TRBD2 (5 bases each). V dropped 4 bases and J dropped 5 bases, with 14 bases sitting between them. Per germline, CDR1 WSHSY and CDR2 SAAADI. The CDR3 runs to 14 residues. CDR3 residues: CASSVLGTLETQYF. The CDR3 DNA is TGCGCCAGCAGTGTTTTAGGGACCCTGGAGACCCAGTACTTC.

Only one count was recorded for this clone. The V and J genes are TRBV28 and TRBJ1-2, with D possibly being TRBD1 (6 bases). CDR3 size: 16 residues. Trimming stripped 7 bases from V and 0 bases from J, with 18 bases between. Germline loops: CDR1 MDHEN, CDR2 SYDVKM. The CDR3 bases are TGTGCCAGCACAGATAAGCGGAGGGGGACTAACTATGGCTACACCTTC. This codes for CASTDKRRGTNYGYTF.

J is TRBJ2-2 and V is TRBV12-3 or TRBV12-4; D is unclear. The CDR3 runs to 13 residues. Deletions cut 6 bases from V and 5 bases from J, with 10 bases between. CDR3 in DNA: TGTGCCAGCAGAGGCCTGATTACCGGGGAGCTGTTTTTT. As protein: CASRGLITGELFF.

CDR3 DNA sequence: TGTGCCAGCAGCGTCTCGTTCCACATGAACACCGGGGAGCTGTTTTTT. Translated, it gives CASSVSFHMNTGELFF. The genes are TRBV13 and TRBJ2-2; D not resolved. Germline V gene sequence: CDR1 PRHDT, CDR2 FYEKMQ (reference sequence). CDR3 length equals 16 residues. V dropped 5 bases and J dropped 1 base, with 14 bases sitting between them.

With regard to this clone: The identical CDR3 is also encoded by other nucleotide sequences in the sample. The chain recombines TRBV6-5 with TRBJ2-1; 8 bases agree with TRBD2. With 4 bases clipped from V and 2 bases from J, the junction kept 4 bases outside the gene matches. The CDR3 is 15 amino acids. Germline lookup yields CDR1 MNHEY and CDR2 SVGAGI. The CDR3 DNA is TGTGCCAGCAGTTCCCCGGGGGGGCCCTACAATGAGCAGTTCTTC. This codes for CASSSPGGPYNEQFF.

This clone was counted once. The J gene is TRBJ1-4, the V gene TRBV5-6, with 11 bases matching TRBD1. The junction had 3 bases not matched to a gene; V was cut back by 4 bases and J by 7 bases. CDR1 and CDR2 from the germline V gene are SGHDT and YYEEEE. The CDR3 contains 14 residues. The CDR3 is CASSTGTGGEKLFF. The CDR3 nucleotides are TGTGCCAGCAGCACCGGGACAGGGGGTGAAAAACTGTTTTTT.

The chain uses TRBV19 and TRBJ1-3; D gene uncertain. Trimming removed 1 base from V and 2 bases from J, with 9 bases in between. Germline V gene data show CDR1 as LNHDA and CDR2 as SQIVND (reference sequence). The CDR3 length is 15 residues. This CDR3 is CASSIVRHTGNTIYF. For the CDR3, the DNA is TGTGCCAGTAGTATAGTGAGGCATACTGGAAACACCATATATTTT.

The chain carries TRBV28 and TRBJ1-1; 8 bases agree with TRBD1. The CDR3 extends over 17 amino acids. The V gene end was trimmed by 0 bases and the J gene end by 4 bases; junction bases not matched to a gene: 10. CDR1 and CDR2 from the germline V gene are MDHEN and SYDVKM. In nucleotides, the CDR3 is TGTGCCAGCAGTTTATGGAGACAGGGGACGGGGGGCACTGAAGCTTTCTTT. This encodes CASSLWRQGTGGTEAFF.

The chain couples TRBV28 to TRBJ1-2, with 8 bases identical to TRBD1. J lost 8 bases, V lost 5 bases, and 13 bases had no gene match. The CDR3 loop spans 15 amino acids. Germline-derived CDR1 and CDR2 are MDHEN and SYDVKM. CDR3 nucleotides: TGTGCCAGCAGTCCAGGGGACAGGAGGTCACAGGGCTACACCTTC. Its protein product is CASSPGDRRSQGYTF.

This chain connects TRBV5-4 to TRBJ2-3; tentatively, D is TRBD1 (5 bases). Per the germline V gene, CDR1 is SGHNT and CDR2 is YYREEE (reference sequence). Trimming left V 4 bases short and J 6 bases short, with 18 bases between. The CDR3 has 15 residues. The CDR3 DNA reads TGTGCCAGCAGCGCCCCAGGGTGGAAAGGGGATACGCAGTATTTT. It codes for CASSAPGWKGDTQYF.

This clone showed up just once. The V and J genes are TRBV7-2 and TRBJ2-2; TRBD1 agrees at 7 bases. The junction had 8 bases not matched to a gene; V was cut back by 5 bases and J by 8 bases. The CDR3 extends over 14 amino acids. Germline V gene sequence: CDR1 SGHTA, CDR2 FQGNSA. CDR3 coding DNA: TGTGCCAGCAGCAACGGACAGGCCCAGGGGGAGCTGTTTTTT. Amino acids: CASSNGQAQGELFF. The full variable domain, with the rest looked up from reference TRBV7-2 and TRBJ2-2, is GAGVSQSPSNKVTEKGKDVELRCDPISGHTALYWYRQSLGQGLEFLIYFQGNSAPDKSGLPSDRFSAERTGGSVSTLTIQRTQQEDSAVYLCASSNGQAQGELFFGEGSRLTVL.

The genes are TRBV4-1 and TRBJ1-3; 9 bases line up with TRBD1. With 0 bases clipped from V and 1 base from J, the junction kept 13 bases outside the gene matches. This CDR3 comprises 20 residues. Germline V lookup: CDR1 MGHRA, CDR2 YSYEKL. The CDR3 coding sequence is TGCGCCAGCAGCCAAGATACGATCTGGGGACAGGGTGGTTCTGGAAACACCATATATTTT. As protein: CASSQDTIWGQGGSGNTIYF.

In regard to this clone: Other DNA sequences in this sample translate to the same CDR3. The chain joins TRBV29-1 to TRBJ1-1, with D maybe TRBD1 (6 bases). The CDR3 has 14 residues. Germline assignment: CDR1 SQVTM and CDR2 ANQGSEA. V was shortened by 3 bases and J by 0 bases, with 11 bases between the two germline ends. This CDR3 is CSVEGAGLNTEAFF. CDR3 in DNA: TGCAGCGTTGAGGGGGCGGGTCTGAACACTGAAGCTTTCTTT.

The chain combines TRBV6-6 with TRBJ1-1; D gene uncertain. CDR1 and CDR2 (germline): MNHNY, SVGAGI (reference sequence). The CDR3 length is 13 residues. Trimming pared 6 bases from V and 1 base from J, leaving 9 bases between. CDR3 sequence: CASRNMENTEAFF. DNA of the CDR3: TGTGCCAGCAGGAATATGGAGAACACTGAAGCTTTCTTT.

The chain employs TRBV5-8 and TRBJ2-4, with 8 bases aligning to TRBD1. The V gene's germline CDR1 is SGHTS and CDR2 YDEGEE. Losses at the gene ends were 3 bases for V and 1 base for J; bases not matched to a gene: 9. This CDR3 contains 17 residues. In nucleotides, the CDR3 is TGTGCCAGCAGCTCCTCCCCCGACAGGGGTGCCAAAAACATTCAGTACTTC. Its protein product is CASSSSPDRGAKNIQYF.

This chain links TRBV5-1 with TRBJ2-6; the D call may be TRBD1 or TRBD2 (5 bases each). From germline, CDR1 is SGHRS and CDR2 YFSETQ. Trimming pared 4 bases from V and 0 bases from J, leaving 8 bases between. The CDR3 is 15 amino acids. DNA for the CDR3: TGCGCCAGCAGCCGGGGCGACTCTGGGGCCAACGTCCTGACTTTC. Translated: CASSRGDSGANVLTF. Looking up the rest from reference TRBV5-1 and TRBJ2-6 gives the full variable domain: KAGVTQTPRYLIKTRGQQVTLSCSPISGHRSVSWYQQTPGQGLQFLFEYFSETQRNKGNFPGRFSGRQFSNSRSEMNVSTLELGDSALYLCASSRGDSGANVLTFGAGSRLTVL.

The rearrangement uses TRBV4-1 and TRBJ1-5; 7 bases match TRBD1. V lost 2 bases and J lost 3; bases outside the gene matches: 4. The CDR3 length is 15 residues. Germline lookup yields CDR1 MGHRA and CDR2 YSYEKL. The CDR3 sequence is CASSQYDRDNQPQHF. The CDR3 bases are TGCGCCAGCAGCCAATACGACAGGGACAATCAGCCCCAGCATTTT.

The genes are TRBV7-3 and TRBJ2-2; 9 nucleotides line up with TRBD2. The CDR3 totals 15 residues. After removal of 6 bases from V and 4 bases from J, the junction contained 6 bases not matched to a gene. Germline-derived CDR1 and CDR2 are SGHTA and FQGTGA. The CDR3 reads CASSVAGETTGELFF. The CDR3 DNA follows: TGTGCCAGCAGTGTAGCGGGGGAGACCACCGGGGAGCTGTTTTTT.

The CDR3 is CASSERGTGTGELFF. The CDR3 nucleotides read TGTGCCAGCAGTGAAAGGGGGACAGGCACCGGGGAGCTGTTTTTT. This chain joins TRBV2 and TRBJ2-2; 8 positions agree with TRBD1. The germline gives CDR1 SNHLY, CDR2 FYNNEI. V dropped 2 bases and J dropped 4; count of bases not matched to a gene: 3. The CDR3 contains 15 residues.

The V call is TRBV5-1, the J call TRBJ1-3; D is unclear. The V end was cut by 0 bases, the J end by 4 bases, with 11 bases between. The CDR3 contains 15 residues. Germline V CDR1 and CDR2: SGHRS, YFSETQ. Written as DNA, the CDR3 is TGCGCCAGCAGCTTGGTTTCAGGCGAAGGAAACACCATATATTTT. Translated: CASSLVSGEGNTIYF. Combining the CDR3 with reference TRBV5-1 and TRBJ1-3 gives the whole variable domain KAGVTQTPRYLIKTRGQQVTLSCSPISGHRSVSWYQQTPGQGLQFLFEYFSETQRNKGNFPGRFSGRQFSNSRSEMNVSTLELGDSALYLCASSLVSGEGNTIYFGEGSWLTVV.